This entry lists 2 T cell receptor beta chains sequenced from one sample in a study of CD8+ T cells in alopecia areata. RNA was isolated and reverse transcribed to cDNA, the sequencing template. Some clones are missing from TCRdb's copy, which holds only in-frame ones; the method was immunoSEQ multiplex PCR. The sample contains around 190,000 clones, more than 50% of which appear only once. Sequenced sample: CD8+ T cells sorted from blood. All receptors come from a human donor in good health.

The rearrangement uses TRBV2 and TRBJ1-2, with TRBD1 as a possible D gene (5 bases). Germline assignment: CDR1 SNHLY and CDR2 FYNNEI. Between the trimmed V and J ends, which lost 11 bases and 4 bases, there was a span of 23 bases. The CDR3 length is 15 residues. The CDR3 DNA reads TGTGCCGTCTTGATCTCGGAACCAGGGAGCTATGGCTACACCTTC. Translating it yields CAVLISEPGSYGYTF.

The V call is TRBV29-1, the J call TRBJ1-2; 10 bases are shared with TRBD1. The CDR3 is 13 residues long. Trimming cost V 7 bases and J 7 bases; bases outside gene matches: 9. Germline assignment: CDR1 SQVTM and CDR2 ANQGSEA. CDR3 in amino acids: CSASGTGVSGYTF. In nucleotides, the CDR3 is TGCAGCGCCTCCGGGACAGGGGTCTCTGGCTACACCTTC. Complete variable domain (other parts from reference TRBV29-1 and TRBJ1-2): SAVISQKPSRDICQRGTSLTIQCQVDSQVTMMFWYRQQPGQSLTLIATANQGSEATYESGFVIDKFPISRPNLTFSTLTVSNMSPEDSSIYLCSASGTGVSGYTFGSGTRLTVV.